The 10 T cell receptor beta chains listed next were all sequenced from one sample in a study of blood T cell repertoires in COVID-19. Produced via immunoSEQ multiplex PCR; TCRdb's table is partial and in-frame only. The sample shows 200,000 to 250,000 clones, approximately 82% of them seen only once. The sample comprised peripheral blood. The receptor source for this set is a woman older than 75 with acute or convalescent COVID-19.

This clone was counted between two and nine times. V usage is TRBV19 and J usage is TRBJ1-2; tentative D call: TRBD1 (5 bases). Germline V lookup: CDR1 LNHDA, CDR2 SQIVND (reference sequence). Trimming shortened V by 5 bases and J by 2 bases, and 9 bases separated the two germline ends. The CDR3 runs 13 residues. CDR3 in DNA: TGTGCCAGTAGTTCAAAGGGGAACTATGGCTACACCTTC. It specifies CASSSKGNYGYTF.

The chain carries TRBV6-5 and TRBJ1-1, with no clear D. Trimming shortened V by 5 bases and J by 0 bases, and 7 bases separated the two germline ends. The CDR3 runs 13 residues. From germline, CDR1 is MNHEY and CDR2 SVGAGI. CDR3 bases: TGTGCCAGCAGTCGCGGGGTGAACACTGAAGCTTTCTTT. It encodes CASSRGVNTEAFF.

This clone has only a few counts. The V call is TRBV7-2, the J call TRBJ1-1; D gene uncertain. The CDR3 loop spans 15 amino acids. CDR1 is SGHTA and CDR2 is FQGNSA in the germline V gene. Trimming removed 5 bases at V and 6 bases at J, with 19 bases between. The CDR3 DNA reads TGTGCCAGCAGCCCATGGACTGGGAAGATCGCTGAAGCTTTCTTT. It specifies CASSPWTGKIAEAFF.

The rearrangement links TRBV7-2 to TRBJ1-1; the match to TRBD1 covers 8 bases. The junction had 6 bases not matched to a gene; V was cut back by 6 bases and J by 0 bases. This CDR3 is built from 15 residues. CDR1 is SGHTA and CDR2 is FQGNSA in the germline V gene. CDR3 nucleotide sequence: TGTGCCAGCAGGCGGGGACAGGCTATGAACACTGAAGCTTTCTTT. It is translated as CASRRGQAMNTEAFF.

V usage is TRBV2 and J usage is TRBJ1-5; maybe TRBD1 (5 bases). Germline lookup yields CDR1 SNHLY and CDR2 FYNNEI. The V gene lost 3 bases and the J gene lost 7 bases, with 13 bases spanning the gap. The CDR3 contains 14 residues. The CDR3 protein is CASSDARAGQPQHF. The CDR3 DNA reads TGTGCCAGCAGTGACGCCAGGGCGGGGCAGCCCCAGCATTTT.

This rearrangement joins TRBV7-2 to TRBJ2-5, with D possibly matching TRBD1 (5 bases). Per germline, CDR1 SGHTA and CDR2 FQGNSA. This CDR3 spans 12 amino acids. V was pared by 1 base and J by 7 bases, with 7 bases between. The CDR3 DNA reads as TGTGCCAGCAGCTTAGAAAGGGGGACCCAGTACTTC. Protein: CASSLERGTQYF. The whole variable domain, remainder taken from reference TRBV7-2 and TRBJ2-5, is GAGVSQSPSNKVTEKGKDVELRCDPISGHTALYWYRQSLGQGLEFLIYFQGNSAPDKSGLPSDRFSAERTGGSVSTLTIQRTQQEDSAVYLCASSLERGTQYFGPGTRLLVL.

This clone was detected once. This chain links TRBV4-3 with TRBJ1-3, with a weak D call TRBD1 (5 bases). This CDR3 has 15 residues. Trimming cost V 4 bases and J 4 bases, with 14 bases left between them. The germline CDR1 and CDR2 sequences are LGHNA and YSLEER. The CDR3 loop reads CASSPAGGAGNTIYF. CDR3 nucleotide sequence: TGCGCCAGCAGCCCTGCAGGAGGGGCCGGAAACACCATATATTTT.

J is TRBJ1-6 and V is TRBV4-1, with 10 bases aligning to TRBD1. Germline lookup yields CDR1 MGHRA and CDR2 YSYEKL. The CDR3 is 16 residues long. V shed 1 base and J 7 bases; nucleotides not matched to a gene: 4. The CDR3 here is CASSQAGQGRNSPLHF. The DNA for the CDR3 is TGCGCCAGCAGCCAAGCGGGACAGGGGCGGAATTCACCCCTCCACTTT.

This rearrangement joins TRBV24-1 to TRBJ2-7, with D maybe TRBD1 (6 bases). Per germline, CDR1 KGHDR and CDR2 SFDVKD. The CDR3 is 15 residues long. Between the trimmed V and J ends, which lost 0 bases and 4 bases, there was a span of 12 bases. In DNA form, the CDR3 reads TGTGCCACCAGTGATTTGAGAGGCAGGGGATACGAGCAGTACTTC. Translation gives CATSDLRGRGYEQYF.

The chain recombines TRBV6-5 with TRBJ2-1, with 10 bases identical to TRBD2. The CDR3 length is 16 residues. The V and J ends lost 0 bases and 3 bases, in that order; junction bases with no gene match: 2. Germline assignment: CDR1 MNHEY and CDR2 SVGAGI. For the CDR3, the DNA is TGTGCCAGCAGTTACTCCCGGACTAGCGGCTACAATGAGCAGTTCTTC. Protein product: CASSYSRTSGYNEQFF.